This TCR beta chain was profiled in a study of T cells in Graves' hyperthyroidism and ophthalmopathy. Across the study: At the time of initial diagnosis and before any treatment, peripheral blood was collected. Broader study findings: Blood samples included most of the expanded thyroid clonotypes exceeding 0.001.

When ophthalmopathy did not progress within 18 months, Graves' hyperthyroidism was considered stable. It was uncontrolled infection, other autoimmune disease, pregnancy or lactation that excluded patients. Germline values: CDR1 LGHNT, CDR2 FRNRAP. J gave up 5 bases and V 4 bases, and 9 bases lay outside the gene matches. The CDR3 runs to 16 residues. About this clonotype: Antigen unknown.

Amplification of TCR beta CDR3 regions used RNA as the template. Researchers ran a first-round RT-PCR on the TCR CDR3 using the HTBI primer set. TCRdb independently ran MiXCR on the multiplex PCR reads; one entry per CDR3 protein. The table includes around 420,000 distinct CDR3 sequences, around a sixth detected once. The chain has TRBV12-5 and TRBJ2-3, with TRBD2 identical over 10 bases. The sequence came from a woman younger than 35 with Graves' hyperthyroidism. The sample was blood. The CDR3 DNA is TGTGCTAGTGGTTCCGGGACTAGCGTTGGGGGAGATACGCAGTATTTT. This codes for CASGSGTSVGGDTQYF.